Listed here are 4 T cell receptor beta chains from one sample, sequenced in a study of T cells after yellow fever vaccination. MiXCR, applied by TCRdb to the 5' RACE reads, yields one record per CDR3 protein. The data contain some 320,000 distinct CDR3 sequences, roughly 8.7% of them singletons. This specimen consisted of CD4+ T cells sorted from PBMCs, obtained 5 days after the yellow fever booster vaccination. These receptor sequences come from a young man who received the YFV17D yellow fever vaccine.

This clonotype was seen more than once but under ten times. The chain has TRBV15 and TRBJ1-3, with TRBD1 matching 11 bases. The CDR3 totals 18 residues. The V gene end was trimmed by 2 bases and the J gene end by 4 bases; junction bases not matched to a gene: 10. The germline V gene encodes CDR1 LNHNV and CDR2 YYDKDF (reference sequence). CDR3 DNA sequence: TGTGCCACCAGCAGACCCTGGGACAGGGGGTCCTCAGGAAACACCATATATTTT. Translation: CATSRPWDRGSSGNTIYF.

The CDR3 DNA follows: TGTGCCAGCAGTCCCACAGGGGGGTCCTACGAGCAGTACGTC. Encoded protein: CASSPTGGSYEQYV. This sequence joins TRBV28 and TRBJ2-7; 8 bases are a match to TRBD1. The CDR3 sequence is 14 residues long. The V gene end was trimmed by 5 bases and the J gene end by 1 base; junction bases not matched to a gene: 4. From germline, CDR1 is MDHEN and CDR2 SYDVKM.

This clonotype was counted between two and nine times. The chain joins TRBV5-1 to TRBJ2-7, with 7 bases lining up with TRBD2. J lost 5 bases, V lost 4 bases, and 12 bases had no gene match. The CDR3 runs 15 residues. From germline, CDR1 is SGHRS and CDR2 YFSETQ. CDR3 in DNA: TGCGCCAGCAGCGACCAGGGAGGGTCCATCCACGAGCAGTACGTC. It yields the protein CASSDQGGSIHEQYV.

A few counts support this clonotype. CDR3 DNA sequence: TGCGCCAGCAGCTTTGGGTCGGGGAACACCGGGGAGCTGTTTTTT. Translated, it gives CASSFGSGNTGELFF. The chain joins TRBV5-1 to TRBJ2-2, with unresolved D. The germline V and J ends were trimmed by 2 bases and 1 base, with 9 bases remaining between them. The CDR3 covers 15 residues. CDR1 is SGHRS, CDR2 YFSETQ, per germline.